This TCR beta chain emerged from a study of cytomegalovirus exposure and HLA in healthy donors (dated by TCRdb to 2015 to 2018). Concerning the study at large: According to an earlier analysis of 587 of the donors, about 190 million T cells yielded 100 million or so unique TCR beta sequences and about 300 Gb of sequence data. Among the approximately 400 genotyped donors, 81% belonged to the genetic ancestry cluster associated with self-reported Caucasian donors. Rather than drawing on any new phenotypic data, the later analysis identified candidate immune exposures from TCR beta sequences and the way those sequences occurred across donors. The aim of the study was to test whether cataloging public T cell receptors could identify signatures of past pathogen exposure. The study profiled the T cell repertoires of 550 to 700 subjects by immunosequencing and related them to cytomegalovirus serostatus. Typing coverage differed by locus: A, B, C, DRB1 and DQB1 were typed in about 629-630 donors, DQA1 in roughly 510, DPA1 in 600 to 610, and DPB1 in approximately 450. Roughly 5 DR-DQ haplotypes were treated as single units for association and clustering because of strong linkage in the cohort. To decide whether each TCR beta V gene segment behaved as functional or pseudogenic, an earlier analysis of some 570 of the donors relied on high-throughput TCR beta sequencing. In a later genetic analysis, genome-wide SNP genotypes for about 55% of the roughly 700 donors were used, and that subset was treated as a discovery cohort. Every repertoire in the discovery cohort had been generated on one and the same sequencing platform. Among 398 genotyped donors of the cohort, an average of approximately 240,000 unique TCR beta nucleotide sequences were sequenced per donor, about a sixth of them non-productive. The study combined high-throughput TCR immunosequencing, statistical association of individual TCRs with disease status, and machine learning to predict cytomegalovirus infection status. A separate validation cohort of 100 to 150 different subjects was used in addition to the approximately 610-subject first cohort. HLA typing covered class I and class II loci at four-digit resolution. A later analysis re-examined previously published TCR beta repertoires from more than 550 donors and added high-resolution HLA genotyping to investigate patterns of TCR occurrence. About 280 gigabases of sequencing data and 70 million to 100 million unique TCR sequences made up an early release that covered approximately 620 HLA-typed donors. Donor age, sex, ethnicity and CMV serostatus were collected together with the repertoire data.

In total, just over 650 healthy bone marrow donors made up the cohort. At the time of sampling, all cohort members were nominally healthy, though unrecorded immune exposures were likely present. The donor was CMV seropositive and was included in the group of 250 to 350 seropositive cohort members. Each donor provided a peripheral blood sample, and peripheral blood mononuclear cells were used for TCR beta sequencing. The Qiagen DNeasy Blood Extraction Kit was used to extract genomic DNA from the blood cell samples. Library prep was done by the immunoSEQ multiplex PCR assay. For the multiplex PCR, a mixture combining 60 forward primers for TCR Vbeta segments and 13 reverse primers for TCR Jbeta segments was used. A multiplex PCR assay on genomic DNA amplified the CDR3 region of rearranged TCR beta genes. The amplified TCR beta libraries were sequenced on the Illumina HiSeq System as 87-base-pair reads. The authors' analysis ran thus. In a later analysis, roughly 80 million unique TCR beta chains were counted across the approximately 620 repertoires, and roughly 11 million of these chains were shared by at least two donors. Raw reads were error-corrected and collapsed into unique sequences with a nearest-neighbor algorithm that merged closely related sequences to remove PCR and sequencing errors. V, D and J gene segments were assigned by aligning CDR3 sequences to IMGT reference sequences. For a sequence to be retained, at least a six-nucleotide match to both a V gene segment and a J gene segment was required. A rearrangement counted as productive if the CDR3 had no stop codons and remained in frame with V and J, and every other rearrangement counted as non-productive. CDR3 was defined by IMGT convention, running from the second conserved V-encoded cysteine to the conserved J-encoded phenylalanine. The earlier analysis of approximately 500 of the donors excluded sequences that lacked an unambiguous match to a single V gene segment. An earlier analysis of 500 to 600 of the donors classified V segments as functional when productive rearrangements were above 56.7% and as segregating when the standard deviation between donors was above 5%. A statistical classification framework was developed to diagnose cytomegalovirus status using the catalog of TCR beta chain sequences. In a later analysis, TCR nucleotide sequences were compared against IMGT/GENE-DB human TR gene sequences so that V and J genes could be assigned. Using the TCRdist pipeline, a later analysis assigned CDR3 sequences along with most-parsimonious VDJ recombination scenarios. In a later analysis, each TCR beta chain was defined by its CDR3 amino acid sequence together with its V-gene family, and reads lacking a unique V-gene family were excluded. A later analysis removed 592 highly shared, low-generation-probability nucleotide sequences to deal with suspected cross-contamination and a sequencing artifact. In a later analysis, a clonal expansion index was calculated for each public chain from normalized within-repertoire ranks of inferred template counts. Generation probabilities in a later analysis came from a VDJ recombination model fitted to out-of-frame rearrangements, and those results were checked against IGoR. Hypergeometric tests were used in a later analysis to score TCR-TCR, TCR-HLA and TCR-CMV co-occurrence, with a repertoire-size bias correction applied to the TCR pairs. To estimate false discovery rates, a later analysis permuted the HLA or CMV assignments 20 times. In a later analysis, co-occurring TCRs were grouped using DBSCAN, with TCRdist sequence similarity added in when clustering inside HLA-allele-positive subsets. Repertoires with fewer than 30,000 or more than 120,000 public chains, plus five repertoires with anomalous nucleotide sharing, were excluded from co-occurrence clustering. Imported from immuneACCESS, the table was reduced by TCRdb to in-frame sequences with V and J called. These copies leave out some clones; in studies compared against another copy, an unresolved V gene accounts for under half, and the cause of the remainder is not known. That table furnishes V, J and clone size, whereas the DNA furnished D and trimming. In this sample the table shows 150,000 or so clones, around 79% of which occur a single time. The ten largest account for about 5% of the sample.

The germline V gene supplies CDR1 MGHRA and CDR2 YSYEKL. Trimming costs V 2 bases and J 4 bases, and their ends lie 11 bases apart. The CDR3, from cysteine to phenylalanine, totals 14 residues. Left in the record is the CDR3 DNA by itself, 42 bases read in frame from the first base. As concerns this clone: The antigen it binds to is not known. Base quality data are lacking; no much larger clone is found one base away.

The research as a whole found: A later analysis found that TCR association rates varied across HLA loci, with DRB1 alleles showing the most associated TCRs and HLA-C alleles the fewest. A few of the identified cytomegalovirus-associated TCR beta chains were confirmed in vitro to be specific for cytomegalovirus antigens. Most CMV-associated TCR beta chains appeared to be HLA-restricted in a later analysis, and the HLA associations seemed to be driven largely by CMV exposure. A further reported finding was that TCR beta sequences accurately predicted the HLA-A and HLA-B alleles for most subjects in the first cohort. Specific HLA alleles were associated with around 18,000 TCR beta sequences at a false discovery rate of 0.05 in a later analysis. Roughly uniform sequencing depth across donors was assumed in presence/absence analyses, although this assumption may not hold. In a later genetic analysis, a missense DCLRE1C variant was associated with V-gene and J-gene trimming of TCR beta chains, and the association was replicated in an independent cohort. Compared with equally common non-associated chains, HLA-associated TCR beta chains in a later analysis were more clonally expanded and had lower generation probabilities. Across donors, most TCR sequences were observed very rarely, whereas some public TCRs were present in many individuals. In the study, around 150 TCR beta chains were listed as associated with cytomegalovirus. In a later genetic analysis, fewer N-insertions in productive TCRs were reported among donors in an Asian-associated ancestry cluster than the approximately 670-donor mean. According to the authors, the approach could potentially be generalized to other disease states and immunological phenotypes. Several of the top co-occurrence clusters appeared to be linked to parvovirus B19, influenza, CMV and Epstein-Barr virus, according to a later analysis. CMV serostatus was the only immune exposure information available for the cohort. A cluster of highly shared sequence variants was judged likely to represent a technical artifact of the sequencing pipeline. Cytomegalovirus status was reported to be diagnosed by the classifier with high specificity and sensitivity in both the original and validation cohorts. In an earlier analysis of some 540 of the donors, most TCR beta V segments appeared in productive rearrangements about 90% or about 30% of the time, broadly matching IMGT annotations. Some IMGT-functional V segments, including TRBV6-2 and TRBV6-3, could not be distinguished by the 87-base-pair reads and were therefore excluded. The earlier analysis of approximately 540 of the donors excluded 15 to 20 rarely observed V segments, including chromosome 9 orphons, because counts were too low. In this cohort, only TCR beta chains were sequenced, and detectable features were limited by the absence of alpha or paired-chain data. When HLA alleles, especially DR and DQ, strongly co-occurred, TCR associations were difficult to assign to individual alleles. Because some donors lacked HLA typing at each locus, the association tests relied only on the typed subset. Linkage disequilibrium might explain the correlated functional status among segregating V segments, but an unknown experimental factor could not be excluded.

Sequenced: PBMCs. The rearrangement joined TRBV4-1 to TRBJ1-1, with the identity of the D gene unclear. This clonotype was sampled from a young man in good health and CMV-seropositive. The CDR3 reads as follows: CASSQLEGSTEAFF. The DNA sequence follows: TGCGCCAGCAGCCAACTCGAGGGTAGCACTGAAGCTTTCTTT.